Below, 10 T cell receptor beta chains from the same sample are listed, as sequenced in a study of Graves' ophthalmopathy and Graves' hyperthyroidism. Amplification from RNA transcripts yielded the TCR beta CDR3 regions. First-round RT-PCR used HTBI primers; second-round multiplex PCR followed. In TCRdb, the multiplex PCR reads were re-called with MiXCR into one record per CDR3 protein. The sample shows 580,000 or so distinct CDR3 sequences, roughly 40% of them seen only once. Sequencing was performed on peripheral blood or thyroid tissue (not recorded which). The origin of the receptors is an adult man with Graves' hyperthyroidism.

Ten or more counts support this clonotype. The chain uses TRBV7-8 and TRBJ2-7; no firm D call. The CDR3 extends over 14 amino acids. Between the trimmed V and J ends, which lost 0 bases and 6 bases, there was a span of 12 bases. Germline CDR1 and CDR2: SGHVS and FQNEAQ. This CDR3 reads CASSLALKDGEQYF. The CDR3 coding sequence is TGTGCCAGCAGCTTAGCGCTCAAGGATGGCGAGCAGTACTTC.

This clonotype was observed a handful of times. The V and J genes are TRBV11-1 and TRBJ1-1, with D perhaps matching TRBD1 (5 bases). Germline assignment: CDR1 SGHAT and CDR2 FQDESV (reference sequence). Trimming pared 2 bases from V and 1 base from J, leaving 11 bases between. CDR3 length equals 15 residues. CDR3 sequence: CASSLTLQGNTEAFF. The CDR3 nucleotides are TGTGCCAGCAGCTTAACCCTGCAGGGGAACACTGAAGCTTTCTTT.

The gene calls are TRBV20-1 and TRBJ2-7; no firm D call. This CDR3 comprises 9 residues. From germline, CDR1 is DFQATT and CDR2 SNEGSKA (reference sequence). V dropped 6 bases and J dropped 9 bases, with 9 bases sitting between them. The CDR3 bases are TGCAGTGCGGATGACGGGCAGTACTTC. Protein: CSADDGQYF.

The table lists this clonotype with many counts. The chain links TRBV24-1 to TRBJ1-2; D uncertain. The CDR3 has 12 amino acids. The V end was cut by 3 bases, the J end by 8 bases, with 9 bases between. Germline loops: CDR1 KGHDR, CDR2 SFDVKD. CDR3 bases: TGTGCCACCAGTGATATTAACGGAGGCTACACCTTC. This codes for CATSDINGGYTF.

This clonotype was seen ten or more times. The chain combines TRBV7-2 with TRBJ1-1; TRBD1 might be the D (5 bases). V lost 5 bases to trimming and J lost 8 bases, with 12 bases between them. Germline V gene sequence: CDR1 SGHTA, CDR2 FQGNSA. The CDR3 is 12 residues long. CDR3: CASSVIGDEAFF. The CDR3 coding sequence is TGTGCCAGCAGCGTCATAGGGGACGAAGCTTTCTTT.

V usage is TRBV7-9 and J usage is TRBJ2-7, with 8 bases aligning to TRBD2. The CDR3 runs 14 residues. The V and J ends lost 5 bases and 5 bases, in that order; junction bases with no gene match: 8. Per germline, CDR1 SEHNR and CDR2 FQNEAQ (reference sequence). The CDR3 nucleotides are TGTGCCAGCAGCCCTCGGACTAGCAATAACGAGCAGTACTTC. Translation gives CASSPRTSNNEQYF.

This chain connects TRBV10-3 to TRBJ1-6; TRBD1 agrees at 9 bases. V shed 10 bases, J shed 7 bases, and the junction held 11 bases outside the gene matches. Germline V gene lookup returns CDR1 ENHRY and CDR2 SYGVKD. The CDR3 has 15 residues. This chain's CDR3 is CASKVRDRVNSPLHF. The DNA of the CDR3 is TGTGCCAGCAAGGTCCGGGACAGGGTAAATTCACCCCTCCACTTT.

In this sample, this clonotype turned up a few times. The V call is TRBV6-5, the J call TRBJ1-1; 7 nucleotides line up with TRBD1. CDR1 and CDR2 from the germline V gene are MNHEY and SVGAGI. This CDR3 region has 14 residues. The V segment lost 6 bases and the J segment 4 bases; nucleotides outside the gene matches: 8. The CDR3 DNA is TGTGCCAGCAGACTATCAGGGGGGGGCACTGAAGCTTTCTTT. It translates to CASRLSGGGTEAFF.

Ten or more counts support this clonotype. This chain uses TRBV20-1 with TRBJ1-5; 8 positions agree with TRBD1. The germline gives CDR1 DFQATT, CDR2 SNEGSKA (reference sequence). V shed 3 bases and J 6 bases; nucleotides not matched to a gene: 7. The CDR3 contains 14 residues. CDR3 nucleotides: TGCAGTGCTAGTTACTCAGGGGGCGGTCAGCCCCAGCATTTT. This codes for CSASYSGGGQPQHF.

This clonotype was found many times. The chain carries TRBV5-1 and TRBJ2-2, with a possible D match to TRBD1 (5 bases). The V and J ends lost 0 bases and 1 base respectively, with 16 bases between them. The germline gives CDR1 SGHRS, CDR2 YFSETQ. The CDR3 sequence is 18 residues long. CDR3 DNA sequence: TGCGCCAGCAGCTTGGACGGCCAGTGGCAGGGGAACACCGGGGAGCTGTTTTTT. It is translated as CASSLDGQWQGNTGELFF.